This is a list of T cell receptor beta chains from one sample in a study of CD4 T cell repertoires in COVID-19. Clones were sequenced by immunoSEQ multiplex PCR, and TCRdb holds only the in-frame ones, with some missing. Here the sample spans about 75,000 clones, about 83% being singletons. Sequencing used CD4+ T cells from peripheral blood, obtained after recovery from COVID-19. The origin of the receptors is a human donor who had COVID-19. Each CDR3 is given with its conserved first and last residue. The order of the fields is V gene, clone size, D gene, J gene, CDR3 protein, CDR3 DNA. A D gene is named only where the DNA matches it firmly. The size entry is marked missing in some rows and otherwise reads once, few, many or a size class.

>TRBV20-1|few|NA|TRBJ1-6
CSASSASESNSPLHF
TGCAGTGCTAGTAGCGCCAGCGAATCTAATTCACCCCTCCACTTT
>TRBV7-9|NA|TRBD1|TRBJ2-3
CASSLKAGGRGDTQYF
TGTGCCAGCAGCTTAAAGGCAGGGGGCCGAGGAGATACGCAGTATTTT
>TRBV29-1|NA|NA|TRBJ2-3
CSVEEFVGTQYF
TGCAGCGTTGAAGAATTCGTGGGTACGCAGTATTTT
>TRBV18|NA|NA|TRBJ2-7
CASSPETYEQYF
TGTGCCAGCTCACCTGAGACCTACGAGCAGTACTTC
>TRBV7-2|NA|NA|TRBJ2-5
CASTKNRDAHQETQYF
TGTGCCAGCACCAAAAACCGGGACGCACACCAAGAGACCCAGTACTTC
>TRBV27|NA|NA|TRBJ1-6
CASSSWLTGSPLHF
TGTGCCAGCAGTTCGTGGCTCACCGGTTCACCCCTCCACTTT
>TRBV5-8|NA|NA|TRBJ1-5
CASSSLREGNQPQHF
TGTGCCAGCAGCTCCCTACGGGAGGGCAATCAGCCCCAGCATTTT
>TRBV2|once|NA|TRBJ1-1
CASSADSPQEAFF
TGTGCCAGCAGTGCGGACAGCCCTCAAGAAGCTTTCTTT
>TRBV10-3|NA|TRBD2|TRBJ2-5
CAIKGSDGRGAQYF
TGTGCCATCAAGGGATCTGACGGGCGGGGGGCCCAGTACTTC
>TRBV5-1|few|NA|TRBJ2-7
CASGNSYEQYF
TGCGCCAGCGGGAATTCCTACGAGCAGTACTTC
>TRBV5-6|NA|NA|TRBJ2-3
CASSFVERTSTDTQYF
TGTGCCAGCAGCTTTGTTGAGCGGACCAGCACAGATACGCAGTATTTT
>TRBV6-4|NA|NA|TRBJ2-1
CASSPDTGNGQFF
TGTGCCAGCAGCCCAGATACAGGGAATGGGCAGTTCTTC
>TRBV5-1|NA|NA|TRBJ2-5
CASSLVPQIQETQYF
TGCGCCAGCAGCTTGGTGCCCCAGATACAAGAGACCCAGTACTTC
>TRBV2|NA|TRBD1|TRBJ2-7
CASVGQASSYEQYF
TGTGCCAGCGTGGGACAGGCGAGCTCCTACGAGCAGTACTTC
>TRBV19|NA|NA|TRBJ1-2
CASSIEPGSYGYTF
TGTGCCAGTAGTATTGAGCCGGGATCCTATGGCTACACCTTC
>TRBV24-1|many|NA|TRBJ2-2
CATSRTGDTGELFF
TGTGCCACCAGCCGAACGGGGGACACCGGGGAGCTGTTTTTT
>TRBV2|NA|NA|TRBJ2-7
CASSPGQLYEQYF
TGTGCCAGCAGTCCCGGACAGCTCTACGAGCAGTACTTC
>TRBV6-6|NA|NA|TRBJ1-2
CASSYQIQVNYGYTF
TGTGCCAGCAGTTACCAGATACAGGTTAACTATGGCTACACCTTC
>TRBV19|NA|NA|TRBJ1-4
CASRGANEKLFF
TGTGCCAGCCGCGGCGCCAATGAAAAACTGTTTTTT
>TRBV6-5|NA|NA|TRBJ1-5
CASSRGATQPQHF
TGTGCCAGCAGTCGGGGGGCTACACAGCCCCAGCATTTT
>TRBV21-1|NA|NA|TRBJ1-5
CASTSRSPQPQHF
TGTGCCAGCACCTCACGAAGCCCACAGCCCCAGCATTTT
>TRBV6-6|NA|NA|TRBJ2-6
CASSYDGSGANVLTF
TGTGCCAGCAGTTACGACGGCTCTGGGGCCAACGTCCTGACTTTC
>TRBV5-1|once|TRBD2|TRBJ2-1
CASSLALGGIAGVAAAEQFF
TGCGCCAGCAGTCTTGCCCTCGGTGGGATAGCGGGAGTCGCCGCGGCGGAGCAGTTCTTC
>TRBV7-8|few|NA|TRBJ1-5
CASSFYSDQPQHF
TGTGCCAGCAGCTTCTACAGTGATCAGCCCCAGCATTTT
>TRBV7-6|few|NA|TRBJ1-2
CASSLAGDGSNYGYTF
TGTGCCAGCAGCTTAGCGGGGGACGGATCTAACTATGGCTACACCTTC
>TRBV5-1|few|NA|TRBJ1-2
CASSLMPGADYGYTF
TGCGCCAGCAGCTTGATGCCAGGGGCAGACTATGGCTACACCTTC
>TRBV5-6|NA|NA|TRBJ1-2
CASSLDSLSPLYGYTF
TGTGCCAGCAGCTTGGATTCCCTGTCCCCGCTCTATGGCTACACCTTC
>TRBV5-1|many|TRBD1|TRBJ1-4
CASSAGTADDGEKLFF
TGCGCCAGCAGCGCCGGGACAGCGGATGACGGTGAAAAACTGTTTTTT
>TRBV6-5|few|NA|TRBJ2-3
CAGRRGITDTQYF
TGTGCCGGTCGCAGGGGCATAACGGATACGCAGTATTTT
>TRBV9|few|NA|TRBJ2-1
CASSVAQYANNEQFF
TGTGCCAGCAGCGTAGCCCAGTATGCGAACAATGAGCAGTTCTTC
>TRBV7-2|NA|TRBD2|TRBJ2-1
CASSLYPGLGGPVEQFF
TGTGCCAGCAGCTTGTACCCGGGACTAGGGGGTCCGGTTGAGCAGTTCTTC
>TRBV3-1/TRBV3-2|few|NA|TRBJ2-7
CASSQARGPYEQYF
TGTGCCAGCAGCCAAGCAAGGGGCCCCTACGAGCAGTACTTC
>TRBV5-1|once|NA|TRBJ2-5
CASRLAPGGETQYF
TGCGCCAGCAGGCTCGCTCCGGGTGGCGAGACCCAGTACTTC
>TRBV11-2|NA|NA|TRBJ2-5
CASSLGSQETQYF
TGTGCCAGCAGCTTAGGGTCCCAAGAGACCCAGTACTTC
>TRBV5-8|NA|NA|TRBJ1-2
CASSLAYITGSYGYTF
TGTGCCAGCAGCTTGGCCTATATTACAGGGAGCTATGGCTACACCTTC
>TRBV10-3|NA|NA|TRBJ1-5
CAISVDSNQPQHF
TGTGCCATCAGTGTAGATAGCAATCAGCCCCAGCATTTT
>TRBV18|NA|NA|TRBJ2-4
CASSPQQNIQYF
TGTGCCAGCTCACCTCAACAAAACATTCAGTACTTC
>TRBV18|NA|NA|TRBJ1-1
CASSPFTTANTEAFF
TGTGCCAGCTCACCTTTCACGACAGCTAACACTGAAGCTTTCTTT
>TRBV9|NA|NA|TRBJ1-1
CASSLQRNTEAFF
TGTGCCAGCAGCTTACAGAGGAACACTGAAGCTTTCTTT
>TRBV27|NA|TRBD1|TRBJ2-5
CASSLPSGTEETQYF
TGTGCCAGCAGTCTACCTTCCGGGACAGAAGAGACCCAGTACTTC